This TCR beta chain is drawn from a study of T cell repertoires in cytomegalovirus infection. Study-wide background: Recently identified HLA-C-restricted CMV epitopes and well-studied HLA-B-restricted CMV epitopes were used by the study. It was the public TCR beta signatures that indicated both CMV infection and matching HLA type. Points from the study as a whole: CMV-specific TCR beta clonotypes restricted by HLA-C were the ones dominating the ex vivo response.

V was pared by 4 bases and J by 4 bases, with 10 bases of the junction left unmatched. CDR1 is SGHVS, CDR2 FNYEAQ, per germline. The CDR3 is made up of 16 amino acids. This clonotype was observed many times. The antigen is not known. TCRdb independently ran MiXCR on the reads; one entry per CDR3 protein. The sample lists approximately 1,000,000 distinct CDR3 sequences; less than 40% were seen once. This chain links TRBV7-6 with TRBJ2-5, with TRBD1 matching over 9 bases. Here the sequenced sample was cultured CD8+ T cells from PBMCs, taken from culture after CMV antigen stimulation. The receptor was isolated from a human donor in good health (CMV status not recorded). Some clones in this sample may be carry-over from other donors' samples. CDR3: CASSSDRGRVRETQYF. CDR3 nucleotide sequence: TGTGCCAGCAGCTCGGACAGGGGACGAGTCCGAGAGACCCAGTACTTC.